This is a list of T cell receptor beta chains from one sample in a study of T cells after yellow fever vaccination. TCRdb independently ran MiXCR on the 5' RACE reads; one entry per CDR3 protein. The sample consists of about 250,000 distinct CDR3 sequences, around 3.5% of them appearing once. The sample here was PBMCs, taken 15 days after the yellow fever booster vaccination. These TCRs come from a man aged 18 to 30 who received the YFV17D yellow fever vaccine. Both conserved end residues are part of each CDR3. A D gene is named only where the DNA matches it firmly. The size field is filled for only some rows; it gives once, few, many or a size class.

TRBD1	many	TRBV4-1	TRBJ2-5	TGCGCCAGCAGCCAAGATCCAGGGGGACAAGAGACCCAGTACTTC	CASSQDPGGQETQYF
TRBD1	many	TRBV20-1	TRBJ1-5	TGCAGTGGCCTTCCGGGACAGAGCAATCAGCCCCAGCATTTT	CSGLPGQSNQPQHF
TRBD1	NA	TRBV11-2	TRBJ2-7	TGTGCCAGCAGCGTGGACAGGGGGCTCTACGAGCAGTACTTC	CASSVDRGLYEQYF
TRBD1	many	TRBV5-1	TRBJ2-7	TGCGCCAGCAGCCTGGACAGGGTGATCTACGAGCAGTACTTC	CASSLDRVIYEQYF
TRBD2	many	TRBV6-6	TRBJ2-3	TGTGCCAGCAGTTGGGGGGGTACCGGGGATACGCAGTATTTT	CASSWGGTGDTQYF
TRBD2	many	TRBV18	TRBJ2-1	TGTGCCAGCTCAACTTGGACTAGCGGGGGGGCTTCGAATGAGCAGTTCTTC	CASSTWTSGGASNEQFF
TRBD1	many	TRBV7-9	TRBJ1-5	TGTGCCAGCAGCTCAAACTCCCAGGGGGATAGCAATCAGCCCCAGCATTTT	CASSSNSQGDSNQPQHF
NA	many	TRBV15	TRBJ2-5	TGTGCCACCAGCAGAGTCGGGCGCTACCCCGCGGAGACCCAGTACTTC	CATSRVGRYPAETQYF
TRBD1	few	TRBV15	TRBJ1-5	TGTGCCACCAGCAGAGATCCCGGACAGGGGTCTTGGCAGCCCCAGCATTTT	CATSRDPGQGSWQPQHF
NA	few	TRBV5-5	TRBJ1-2	TGTGCCAGCAGCCGAGGCGGGACTGGCTATGGCTACACCTTC	CASSRGGTGYGYTF
NA	many	TRBV5-1	TRBJ2-7	TGCGCCAGCAGCTCCGGGTTTCGCGGGTGGAGCCACGAGCAGTACTTC	CASSSGFRGWSHEQYF
NA	many	TRBV5-5	TRBJ2-2	TGTGCCAGCAGTAGCTGGGGGGCTATGAACACCGGGGAGCTGTTTTTT	CASSSWGAMNTGELFF
NA	many	TRBV5-1	TRBJ1-6	TGCGCCAGCAGCTTGGCCCAGGTTAATTCACCCCTCCACTTT	CASSLAQVNSPLHF
NA	many	TRBV5-1	TRBJ1-2	TGCGCCAGCGGACCTCCGGGGAGGCTCGTTGGCTACACCTTC	CASGPPGRLVGYTF
TRBD1	NA	TRBV7-3	TRBJ1-1	TGTGCCAGCAGCTTACATAGACAGGGGGCGGATGAAGCTTTCTTT	CASSLHRQGADEAFF
NA	many	TRBV7-2	TRBJ2-5	TGTGCCAGCAGCTTAGCGTCGCAGGGGCAAGAGACCCAGTACTTC	CASSLASQGQETQYF
TRBD1	many	TRBV6-6	TRBJ1-2	TGTGCCAGCGAACTCCCCCAGGGGGTTGGCTACACCTTC	CASELPQGVGYTF
NA	few	TRBV13	TRBJ1-1	TGTGCCAGCAGCTTAGCCGGAGGACAGGAAGCTTTCTTT	CASSLAGGQEAFF
TRBD2	many	TRBV20-1	TRBJ2-1	TGCAGTGCTGAGTCTAGCGGGGCGATCTACTACAATGAGCAGTTCTTC	CSAESSGAIYYNEQFF
NA	many	TRBV10-3	TRBJ2-5	TGTGCCATCAGTGGGAGGGCACCCCAAGAGACCCAGTACTTC	CAISGRAPQETQYF
NA	many	TRBV2	TRBJ1-5	TGTGCCAGCAGTGCTGCAGATAATAGCAATCAGCCCCAGCATTTT	CASSAADNSNQPQHF
NA	NA	TRBV6-2/TRBV6-3	TRBJ1-1	TGTGCCAGCAGTTACAATTCCGGGGGCATCACTGAAGCTTTCTTT	CASSYNSGGITEAFF